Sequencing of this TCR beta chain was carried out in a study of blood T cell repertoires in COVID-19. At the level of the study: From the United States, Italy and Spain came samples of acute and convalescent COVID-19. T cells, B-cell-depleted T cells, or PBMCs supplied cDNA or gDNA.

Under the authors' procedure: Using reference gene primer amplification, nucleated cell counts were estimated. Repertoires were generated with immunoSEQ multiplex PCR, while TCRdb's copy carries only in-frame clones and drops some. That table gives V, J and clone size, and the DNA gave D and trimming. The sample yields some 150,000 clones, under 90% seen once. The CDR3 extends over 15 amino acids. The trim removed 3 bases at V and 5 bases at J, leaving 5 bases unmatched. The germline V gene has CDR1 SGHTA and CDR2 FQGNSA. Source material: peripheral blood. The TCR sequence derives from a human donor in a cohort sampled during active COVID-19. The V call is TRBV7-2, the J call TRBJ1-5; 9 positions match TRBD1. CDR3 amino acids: CASSFGQGTYQPQHF. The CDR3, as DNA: TGTGCCAGCAGCTTCGGACAGGGGACTTATCAGCCCCAGCATTTT.